This paragraph reports one TCR beta chain. Its antigen is currently unknown. Libraries were prepared by immunoSEQ multiplex PCR; TCRdb keeps only in-frame clonotypes and omits some of them. Here the sample spans approximately 1.4 million clones, approximately 98% being singletons. The data stem from a study of shared clonotypes between healthy human individuals. Overall study findings and caveats: The sharing of 4.5% to 5% of naive CD4 clonotypes was seen across a few donors. As a rule, naive subsets had a larger estimated richness than memory subsets.

The V gene's germline CDR1 is KGHSH and CDR2 LQKENI. CDR3 length: 14 amino acids. Trimming left V 3 bases short and J 5 bases short, with 13 bases between. The sequenced sample consisted of naive CD4+ T cells sorted from blood. Subset given: CD45RA+ positively selected. The genes are TRBV18 and TRBJ2-5; D tentatively reads TRBD1 or TRBD2 (5 bases each). This TCR derives from a man aged 25 to 45 in good health. In DNA, the CDR3 is TGTGCCAGCTCACCCGGGCCGGGGCTGGAGACCCAGTACTTC. Protein sequence: CASSPGPGLETQYF.